These 26 T cell receptor beta chains were sequenced from one sample in a study of PD-1 blockade in classical Hodgkin lymphoma. Profiling relied on immunoSEQ multiplex PCR, and the TCRdb table lists in-frame clones only, not all of them. This table holds about 41,000 clones, approximately 70% found once. Time point specified: cycle 4 day 1 (C4D1), after less than 7 weeks of nivolumab. All trial patients relapsed after autologous stem cell transplantation. Material: peripheral blood mononuclear cells (PBMCs), obtained before the fourth cycle of nivolumab. These receptors originate from a human donor with classical Hodgkin lymphoma.

The chain combines TRBV6-1 with TRBJ2-5; D possibly matches TRBD1 or TRBD2 (6 bases each). This CDR3 region has 15 residues. Germline CDR1 reads MNHNS; CDR2 reads SASEGT. The V and J ends lost 3 bases and 5 bases respectively, with 16 bases between them. CDR3 region: CASSDTRGVGETQYF. The CDR3 DNA sequence: TGTGCCAGCAGTGACACAAGGGGGGTTGGCGAGACCCAGTACTTC.

The sample holds one count of this clone. V usage is TRBV2 and J usage is TRBJ1-2; D remains unclear. V lost 4 bases, J lost 0 bases, and 3 bases lay in between. Germline-derived CDR1 and CDR2 are SNHLY and FYNNEI. This CDR3 has 12 amino acids. CDR3 loop: CASSGTNYGYTF. The CDR3 region has the DNA TGTGCCAGCAGTGGCACTAACTATGGCTACACCTTC.

This chain connects TRBV7-9 to TRBJ1-1; D not certain. There are 14 residues in the CDR3. V was pared by 7 bases and J by 7 bases, with 19 bases between. Germline-derived CDR1 and CDR2 are SEHNR and FQNEAQ (reference sequence). The CDR3 nucleotides are TGTGCCAGCACCCCGCCCACAAGGGCCGTTGAAGCTTTCTTT. Translation: CASTPPTRAVEAFF.

The sample holds a few counts of this clone. This chain links TRBV19 with TRBJ1-2, with TRBD1 identical over 9 bases. Germline trimming cut 7 bases from V and 4 bases from J; bases unmatched to any gene: 10. This CDR3 region has 15 residues. Looked up from germline, CDR1 is LNHDA and CDR2 is SQIVND (reference sequence). The CDR3: CASNARDRATYGYTF. The CDR3 DNA sequence: TGTGCCAGTAATGCACGGGACAGGGCGACCTATGGCTACACCTTC.

V usage is TRBV5-1 and J usage is TRBJ2-3; D assignment may be TRBD1 or TRBD2 (5 bases each). The germline gives CDR1 SGHRS, CDR2 YFSETQ. CDR3 size: 16 residues. The germline V and J ends were trimmed by 4 bases and 7 bases, with 22 bases remaining between them. The CDR3 loop reads CASSVSGTVPMNTQYF. As DNA, the CDR3 is TGCGCCAGCAGCGTCTCTGGGACGGTACCGATGAATACGCAGTATTTT.

J is TRBJ1-2 and V is TRBV7-9; maybe TRBD1 (6 bases). V lost 5 bases, J lost 5 bases, and 12 bases lay in between. CDR1 SEHNR and CDR2 FQNEAQ come from the germline V gene (reference sequence). The CDR3 is 13 amino acids. The CDR3 region has the DNA TGTGCCAGCAGCCCAGGGGAAGGATATGGCTACACCTTC. It translates to CASSPGEGYGYTF.

The chain combines TRBV9 with TRBJ2-1; 9 bases map to TRBD1. V dropped 1 base and J dropped 4; count of bases not matched to a gene: 6. In germline, CDR1 is SGDLS, CDR2 YYNGEE. The CDR3 loop spans 16 amino acids. CDR3 sequence (DNA): TGTGCCAGCAGCGTAAGCGGGACAGGGTCTTACAATGAGCAGTTCTTC. Translation gives CASSVSGTGSYNEQFF.

As for this clone: Germline is not matched at one junction end, which may reflect a read error. This chain joins TRBV5-1 and TRBJ2-3, with D perhaps TRBD1 (7 bases). The V gene's germline CDR1 is SGHRS and CDR2 YFSETQ. This CDR3 is 16 amino acids long. The DNA for the CDR3 is TGCGCCAGCAATCAACGCAGGGGGGCAGGGACAGATGCGCAGTATTTT. Its protein is CASNQRRGAGTDAQYF.

CDR3 amino acids: CASSLASGGRANEKLFF. The CDR3 bases are TGTGCCAGCAGCTTGGCCTCCGGGGGGCGGGCTAATGAAAAACTGTTTTTT. This rearrangement joins TRBV5-4 to TRBJ1-4; D perhaps matches TRBD1 (6 bases). V was pared by 0 bases and J by 3 bases, with 15 bases between. The CDR3 sequence is 17 residues long. Germline lookup yields CDR1 SGHNT and CDR2 YYREEE (reference sequence).

This clone was seen more than once but under ten times. The chain recombines TRBV4-3 with TRBJ1-3; 8 bases fit TRBD1. CDR1 and CDR2 (germline): LGHNA, YSLEER. After removal of 0 bases from V and 4 bases from J, the junction contained 5 bases not matched to a gene. The CDR3 length is 16 residues. This chain's CDR3 is CASSQDPTGAGNTIYF. The CDR3 nucleotides read TGCGCCAGCAGCCAAGACCCGACAGGGGCAGGAAACACCATATATTTT.

The chain links TRBV27 to TRBJ2-3, with 7 bases fitting TRBD2. The CDR3 is 13 amino acids. Per the germline V gene, CDR1 is MNHEY and CDR2 is SMNVEV (reference sequence). V gave up 8 bases and J gave up 3 bases; unmatched junction bases: 5. Written as DNA, the CDR3 is TGTGCCAGCCGTGGGCGGGGGACAGATACGCAGTATTTT. It yields the protein CASRGRGTDTQYF.

This chain uses TRBV6-4 with TRBJ2-1, with TRBD2 matching 8 bases. The CDR3 has 14 amino acids. The trim removed 4 bases at V and 8 bases at J, leaving 7 bases unmatched. Germline CDR1 MRHNA, CDR2 SNTAGT. CDR3 bases: TGTGCCAGCAGTGCTCGGACTAGCCTCGATGAGCAGTTCTTC. It is translated as CASSARTSLDEQFF.

The chain employs TRBV6-6 and TRBJ2-2; maybe TRBD2 (6 bases). V shed 8 bases and J shed 3 bases, with 10 bases lying between them. This CDR3 comprises 13 residues. Germline CDR1 is MNHNY and CDR2 is SVGAGI (reference sequence). CDR3 bases: TGTGCCAGCTCCGGGGGATACACCGGGGAGCTGTTTTTT. This translates into CASSGGYTGELFF.

This chain uses TRBV13 with TRBJ1-1, with D possibly TRBD1 on 5 matching bases. Trimming took 5 bases from V and 1 from J, leaving 20 bases between them. There are 17 residues in the CDR3. The V gene's germline CDR1 is PRHDT and CDR2 FYEKMQ (reference sequence). DNA of the CDR3: TGTGCCAGCAGCCACAACCCCTGGGGACGGGAGAACACTGAAGCTTTCTTT. Its protein is CASSHNPWGRENTEAFF. The full variable domain, completed using reference TRBV13 and TRBJ1-1, is AAGVIQSPRHLIKEKRETATLKCYPIPRHDTVYWYQQGPGQDPQFLISFYEKMQSDKGSIPDRFSAQQFSDYHSELNMSSLELGDSALYFCASSHNPWGRENTEAFFGQGTRLTVV.

This chain uses TRBV30 with TRBJ1-2; the D gene is possibly TRBD1 (6 bases). Germline V gives CDR1 GTSNPN, CDR2 SVGIG (reference sequence). Trimming left V 5 bases short and J 4 bases short, with 23 bases between. The CDR3 length is 16 residues. The CDR3 DNA sequence: TGTGCCTGGTCCAAGGGGGGGGGCGCGTGGGCCTATGGCTACACCTTC. Translated: CAWSKGGGAWAYGYTF. The full variable domain, its missing parts supplied by reference TRBV30 and TRBJ1-2, is SQTIHQWPATLVQPVGSPLSLECTVEGTSNPNLYWYRQAAGRGLQLLFYSVGIGQISSEVPQNLSASRPQDRQFILSSKKLLLSDSGFYLCAWSKGGGAWAYGYTFGSGTRLTVV.

This clone showed up just a few times. The chain has TRBV2 and TRBJ1-3, with D perhaps TRBD1 (5 bases). The CDR3 extends over 13 amino acids. V lost 5 bases to trimming and J lost 3 bases, with 8 bases between them. Germline values: CDR1 SNHLY, CDR2 FYNNEI. The CDR3 sequence is CASSLGLGNTIYF. CDR3 in DNA: TGTGCCAGCAGTTTGGGGCTTGGAAACACCATATATTTT.

The CDR3 protein is CASSQGQGVVNTEAFF. The CDR3 nucleotides are TGTGCCAGCAGCCAAGGGCAGGGGGTGGTGAACACTGAAGCTTTCTTT. V usage is TRBV4-2 and J usage is TRBJ1-1; 7 nucleotides line up with TRBD1. Trimming at V came to 1 base and at J to 0 bases, leaving 5 bases not matched to a gene. The CDR3 is made up of 16 amino acids. CDR1 is LGHNA, CDR2 YNFKEQ, per germline.

This chain connects TRBV5-1 to TRBJ2-1, with D possibly matching TRBD2 (6 bases). The CDR3 loop spans 13 amino acids. The germline V gene has CDR1 SGHRS and CDR2 YFSETQ. V was cut by 4 bases and J by 6 bases, with 11 bases left in between. Here the CDR3 reads CASSIGTVNEQFF. The CDR3 DNA is TGCGCCAGCAGCATAGGGACTGTCAATGAGCAGTTCTTC.

The V and J genes are TRBV11-2 and TRBJ1-1; TRBD1 might be the D (5 bases). Germline V CDR1 and CDR2: SGHAT, FQNNGV. The length of the CDR3 is 17 residues. Trimming stripped 5 bases from V and 5 bases from J, with 24 bases between. CDR3 sequence: CASSLGTLGAPETEAFF. CDR3 in DNA: TGTGCCAGCAGCCTGGGGACGCTGGGAGCTCCGGAAACTGAAGCTTTCTTT.

This clone has just a few counts. This sequence joins TRBV5-6 and TRBJ1-1; D is undetermined. V was shortened by 3 bases and J by 4 bases, with 13 bases between the two germline ends. CDR1 and CDR2 from the germline V gene are SGHDT and YYEEEE. This CDR3 has 14 amino acids. The CDR3 DNA reads TGTGCCAGCAGCTCCGGAAGGTTGGCCACTGAAGCTTTCTTT. Translation: CASSSGRLATEAFF.

Concerning this clone itself: One junction end does not reproduce the germline sequence, and a read error may be involved. This chain connects TRBV27 to TRBJ1-5; 7 nucleotides agree with TRBD1. Germline values: CDR1 MNHEY, CDR2 SMNVEV (reference sequence). The CDR3 loop spans 15 amino acids. The CDR3 is CASSLSDRAGQPQHF. In DNA, the CDR3 is TGTGCCAGCAGTCTATCAGACAGGGCGGGACAGCCCCAGCATTTT.

The rearrangement joins TRBV29-1 to TRBJ2-7; D is ambiguous. Trimming removed 6 bases at V and 6 bases at J, with 12 bases between. The CDR3 spans 11 residues. The germline V gene encodes CDR1 SQVTM and CDR2 ANQGSEA. CDR3 residues: CSVLYRGEQYF. DNA of the CDR3: TGCAGCGTCCTGTACCGAGGCGAGCAGTACTTC.

A single count supports this clone. The rearrangement uses TRBV7-2 and TRBJ2-2; D remains unclear. Germline assignment: CDR1 SGHTA and CDR2 FQGNSA. V gave up 5 bases and J gave up 0 bases, with 13 bases separating them. This CDR3 spans 16 amino acids. The CDR3 DNA sequence: TGTGCCAGCAGCCGAGAGTGGAATGCGAACACCGGGGAGCTGTTTTTT. It translates to CASSREWNANTGELFF.

The table lists this clone with a few counts. The rearrangement uses TRBV30 and TRBJ2-7, with a possible D match to TRBD1 (6 bases). This CDR3 comprises 15 residues. Per germline, CDR1 GTSNPN and CDR2 SVGIG (reference sequence). V was cut by 2 bases and J by 2 bases, with 16 bases left in between. The CDR3 DNA sequence: TGTGCCTGGAGTACAACAGGGATGGAGGCCTACGAGCAGTACTTC. Protein: CAWSTTGMEAYEQYF.

CDR3 in DNA: TGTGCCAGTAGTCCTCCTTTGGGGGCGGGTGAAAAACTGTTTTTT. It translates to CASSPPLGAGEKLFF. V is TRBV19 and J is TRBJ1-4, with D maybe TRBD1 (6 bases). There are 15 residues in the CDR3. The germline V gene encodes CDR1 LNHDA and CDR2 SQIVND (reference sequence). Deletions cut 5 bases from V and 7 bases from J, with 17 bases between.

The chain has TRBV5-4 and TRBJ2-7; D ambiguous. This CDR3 is 14 amino acids long. Germline assignment: CDR1 SGHNT and CDR2 YYREEE (reference sequence). The V end was cut by 0 bases, the J end by 3 bases, with 10 bases between. In nucleotides, the CDR3 is TGTGCCAGCAGCTTGGAAAGGGATCACTACGAGCAGTACTTC. Encoded protein: CASSLERDHYEQYF.